A single T cell receptor beta chain is shown here with its context. Assay used: immunoSEQ multiplex PCR; TCRdb lists only in-frame clones, some missing. In the table there are under 150,000 clones, around 94% of which are singletons. This sample was taken from a study of T cell responses to AZD1222 COVID-19 vaccine. With 9 bases clipped from V and 8 bases from J, the junction kept 5 bases outside the gene matches. The V gene's germline CDR1 is KGHDR and CDR2 SFDVKD. The CDR3 has 13 amino acids. This TCR was recovered from an adult who received the AZD1222 COVID-19 vaccine. This material consisted of peripheral blood, taken 28 days after the second AZD1222 dose. The V and J genes are TRBV24-1 and TRBJ2-2, with TRBD1 matching over 10 bases. CDR3 residues: CATADRGRGELFF. CDR3 sequence (DNA): TGTGCCACCGCCGACAGGGGGCGAGGGGAGCTGTTTTTT.